The 19 T cell receptor beta chains reported below all come from one sample, sequenced in a study of blood T cell repertoires in COVID-19. The method was immunoSEQ multiplex PCR; TCRdb's version includes in-frame clones alone and lacks a portion of them. The table records hundreds of thousands of clones, 75% to 90% of them present only once. The sequenced sample consisted of PBMCs or T cells enriched from blood (not recorded which). Every receptor here comes from a young man who had recovered from COVID-19.

This chain uses TRBV6-6 with TRBJ2-7, with D perhaps TRBD1 (5 bases). Germline CDR1 reads MNHNY; CDR2 reads SVGAGI (reference sequence). V lost 7 bases and J lost 4, with 17 bases in between. The CDR3 is 14 amino acids. CDR3 bases: TGTGCCAGCAAATTGGACACTGGGGCTTACGAGCAGTACTTC. The encoded protein is CASKLDTGAYEQYF.

This chain connects TRBV6-1 to TRBJ1-2, with D maybe TRBD1 (5 bases). Germline V gives CDR1 MNHNS, CDR2 SASEGT. Trimming took off 1 base at V and 4 bases at J, with 10 bases between the two ends. The CDR3 spans 14 residues. The CDR3 loop is CASSEVQGGYGYTF. The CDR3 nucleotides read TGTGCCAGCAGTGAAGTTCAGGGAGGCTATGGCTACACCTTC.

This chain links TRBV19 with TRBJ1-4; 7 nucleotides line up with TRBD1. This CDR3 has 16 amino acids. V trimming: 6 bases; J trimming: 7 bases; junction bases outside the gene matches: 14. CDR1 and CDR2 (germline): LNHDA, SQIVND (reference sequence). The CDR3 DNA follows: TGTGCCAGTAGCAAACGGGACAGTCGGTTCGGTGAAAAACTGTTTTTT. Protein product: CASSKRDSRFGEKLFF.

This rearrangement joins TRBV5-1 to TRBJ1-2; perhaps TRBD1 as D (6 bases). Germline V gene data show CDR1 as SGHRS and CDR2 as YFSETQ. The CDR3 contains 14 residues. The V end was cut by 5 bases, the J end by 4 bases, with 15 bases between. The DNA for the CDR3 is TGCGCCAGCAGTAGGAGGACAGACGGCTATGGCTACACCTTC. Amino acids: CASSRRTDGYGYTF.

The genes are TRBV19 and TRBJ1-2, with D uncertain. V lost 0 bases and J 4 bases, leaving 12 bases between the germline ends. The CDR3 totals 15 residues. Germline V gene data show CDR1 as LNHDA and CDR2 as SQIVND (reference sequence). CDR3 nucleotides: TGTGCCAGTAGTATAGATCACGGAGGGCGCTATGGCTACACCTTC. It specifies CASSIDHGGRYGYTF.

CDR3 DNA sequence: TGTGCCACTGCTACAGGGGCCCGCTACACCTTC. This translates into CATATGARYTF. The chain recombines TRBV19 with TRBJ1-2, with 7 bases identical to TRBD1. J lost 9 bases, V lost 10 bases, and 8 bases had no gene match. Germline assignment: CDR1 LNHDA and CDR2 SQIVND (reference sequence). The CDR3 has 11 amino acids.

This sequence joins TRBV28 and TRBJ1-1; D perhaps matches TRBD1 (6 bases). The CDR3 spans 15 residues. Germline V gives CDR1 MDHEN, CDR2 SYDVKM. V gave up 3 bases and J gave up 5 bases, with 16 bases separating them. CDR3 DNA: TGTGCCAGCAGTTTGGGGGCCGAGGGTAGTACTGAAGCTTTCTTT. This gives the protein CASSLGAEGSTEAFF. Based on the CDR3 plus reference TRBV28 and TRBJ1-1, the full variable domain is DVKVTQSSRYLVKRTGEKVFLECVQDMDHENMFWYRQDPGLGLRLIYFSYDVKMKEKGDIPEGYSVSREKKERFSLILESASTNQTSMYLCASSLGAEGSTEAFFGQGTRLTVV.

This chain connects TRBV2 to TRBJ2-5, with 9 bases fitting TRBD1. This CDR3 region has 12 residues. The junction had 0 bases not matched to a gene; V was cut back by 6 bases and J by 4 bases. Looked up from germline, CDR1 is SNHLY and CDR2 is FYNNEI. The CDR3 coding sequence is TGTGCCAGCAGGGACAGGGGAGAGACCCAGTACTTC. Translation: CASRDRGETQYF.

The chain links TRBV3-1 (or the pseudogene TRBV3-2) to TRBJ1-6; the D gene is possibly TRBD1 (6 bases). CDR1 and CDR2 from the germline V gene are LGHDT and YNNKEL (reference sequence). This CDR3 comprises 14 residues. V shed 7 bases and J shed 9 bases, with 16 bases lying between them. The CDR3 reads CASTPGSGASPLHF. Here the CDR3 DNA reads TGTGCCAGCACCCCGGGGTCAGGGGCTTCACCCCTCCACTTT.

This chain connects TRBV7-9 to TRBJ2-3, with 9 bases matching TRBD1. Germline V CDR1 and CDR2: SEHNR, FQNEAQ (reference sequence). This CDR3 is built from 17 residues. The V gene end was trimmed by 2 bases and the J gene end by 2 bases; junction bases not matched to a gene: 8. The CDR3 coding sequence is TGTGCCAGCAGCTTACCCGGGACAGGGTGGGACACAGATACGCAGTATTTT. Its translation: CASSLPGTGWDTDTQYF.

The CDR3 coding sequence is TGTGCCAGCACCATAGGGGGTTCCTATGGCTACACCTTC. Protein product: CASTIGGSYGYTF. V gene TRBV7-9 combines with J gene TRBJ1-2; D is perhaps TRBD1 (6 bases). V was cut by 7 bases and J by 4 bases, with 13 bases left in between. Germline-derived CDR1 and CDR2 are SEHNR and FQNEAQ (reference sequence). The length of the CDR3 is 13 residues. Looking up the rest from reference TRBV7-9 and TRBJ1-2 gives the full variable domain: DTGVSQNPRHKITKRGQNVTFRCDPISEHNRLYWYRQTLGQGPEFLTYFQNEAQLEKSRLLSDRFSAERPKGSFSTLEIQRTEQGDSAMYLCASTIGGSYGYTFGSGTRLTVV.

This chain uses TRBV28 with TRBJ1-5, with 8 bases that match TRBD1. The CDR3 extends over 14 amino acids. CDR1 is MDHEN and CDR2 is SYDVKM in the germline V gene. The trim removed 5 bases at V and 5 bases at J, leaving 5 bases unmatched. This CDR3 reads CASSPGQGDQPQHF. CDR3 DNA sequence: TGTGCCAGCAGTCCCGGACAGGGCGATCAGCCCCAGCATTTT.

Here the CDR3 reads CASSAGTAQNTF. CDR3 nucleotide sequence: TGTGCCAGCAGTGCAGGGACAGCTCAGAACACCTTC. The chain has TRBV28 and TRBJ1-2, with TRBD1 matching over 7 bases. The V segment lost 5 bases and the J segment 12 bases; nucleotides outside the gene matches: 9. Germline CDR1 reads MDHEN; CDR2 reads SYDVKM. CDR3 length: 12 residues.

This clone was found a few times. V is TRBV19 and J is TRBJ2-7; a weak D match, TRBD1 (6 bases). The CDR3 consists of 15 residues. The V end lost 4 bases, the J end lost 6 bases, and 19 bases lay between the germline ends. CDR1 is LNHDA, CDR2 SQIVND, per germline (reference sequence). CDR3 sequence reads: CASSNPGESLREQYF. The DNA of the CDR3 is TGTGCCAGTAGTAACCCAGGGGAATCTCTTCGCGAGCAGTACTTC.

The chain joins TRBV28 to TRBJ2-7; D might be TRBD2 (6 bases). The CDR3 is 15 residues long. Trimming pared 6 bases from V and 7 bases from J, leaving 22 bases between. Germline lookup yields CDR1 MDHEN and CDR2 SYDVKM. In DNA, the CDR3 is TGTGCCAGCAGCCTAACCATAGGGAGGATAAAGGAGCAGTACTTC. Its translation: CASSLTIGRIKEQYF.

This chain joins TRBV12-3 or TRBV12-4 and TRBJ1-2; no firm D call. The CDR3 runs 13 residues. Trimming cost V 7 bases and J 8 bases, with 17 bases left between them. In DNA, the CDR3 is TGTGCCAGCACCCTCCCGGGGAGGGAGGGCTACACCTTC. Its translation is CASTLPGREGYTF.

The chain uses TRBV4-3 and TRBJ2-5; 7 bases agree with TRBD1. The V segment lost 0 bases and the J segment 6 bases; nucleotides outside the gene matches: 4. Germline CDR1 and CDR2: LGHNA and YSLEER. The CDR3 runs 14 residues. CDR3 region: CASSQDRQGKTQYF. The DNA of the CDR3 is TGCGCCAGCAGCCAAGATAGACAGGGAAAGACCCAGTACTTC.

The chain recombines TRBV2 with TRBJ1-1; 7 bases are shared with TRBD1. V trimming: 4 bases; J trimming: 7 bases; junction bases outside the gene matches: 12. The CDR3 spans 15 residues. Germline V gene sequence: CDR1 SNHLY, CDR2 FYNNEI. The CDR3 region has the DNA TGTGCCAGCAGTGGTTTCGACAGGGTCGCGAGTGAAGCTTTCTTT. This sequence encodes CASSGFDRVASEAFF.

V usage is TRBV5-1 and J usage is TRBJ1-3; a possible D gene is TRBD1 (6 bases). CDR1 is SGHRS, CDR2 YFSETQ, per germline. The CDR3 spans 16 residues. Trimming removed 4 bases at V and 0 bases at J, with 14 bases between. The CDR3 loop reads CASSGRDNSSGNTIYF. The CDR3 bases are TGCGCCAGCAGCGGAAGGGACAACTCCTCTGGAAACACCATATATTTT.